Presented here are 26 T cell receptor beta chains from one specimen sequenced in a study of identifying expanded T cells in peripheral blood. The method was immunoSEQ multiplex PCR; TCRdb's version includes in-frame clones alone and lacks a portion of them. The sample has approximately 100,000 clones, 85% to 90% seen once. What was sequenced was blood. The receptors here all came from a person aged 18 to 70 in good health.

This clone showed up just once. The chain couples TRBV6-5 to TRBJ1-3; 8 nucleotides line up with TRBD1. The CDR3 is 16 amino acids. CDR1 and CDR2 (germline): MNHEY, SVGAGI. J lost 2 bases, V lost 2 bases, and 5 bases had no gene match. The CDR3 DNA reads TGTGCCAGCAGTTACCAACAGGGGGATACTGGAAACACCATATATTTT. Encoded protein: CASSYQQGDTGNTIYF.

The chain links TRBV28 to TRBJ1-1; D uncertain. Germline V lookup: CDR1 MDHEN, CDR2 SYDVKM. The CDR3 runs to 15 residues. Trimming shortened V by 9 bases and J by 4 bases, and 21 bases separated the two germline ends. CDR3 residues: CASLTPGDGSTEAFF. The DNA for the CDR3 is TGTGCCAGTCTCACCCCAGGAGACGGAAGCACTGAAGCTTTCTTT.

V usage is TRBV14 and J usage is TRBJ2-2, with 8 bases lining up with TRBD1. From germline, CDR1 is SGHDN and CDR2 FVKESK. Germline trimming cut 5 bases from V and 4 bases from J; bases unmatched to any gene: 6. CDR3 size: 15 residues. The CDR3 is CASSKTGARTGELFF. The CDR3 DNA reads TGTGCCAGCAGCAAGACAGGGGCCCGCACCGGGGAGCTGTTTTTT.

The chain recombines TRBV15 with TRBJ2-7; D possibly corresponds to TRBD1 (6 bases). CDR1 is LNHNV and CDR2 is YYDKDF in the germline V gene (reference sequence). Between the trimmed V and J ends, which lost 3 bases and 1 base, there was a span of 13 bases. The CDR3 has 15 amino acids. CDR3 sequence reads: CATSSSGTPSYEQYF. CDR3 nucleotide sequence: TGTGCCACCAGCAGTTCCGGGACACCTTCCTACGAGCAGTACTTC.

The chain employs TRBV11-2 and TRBJ1-1; the D is unclear. The V and J ends lost 10 bases and 1 base respectively, with 7 bases between them. Germline CDR1 reads SGHAT; CDR2 reads FQNNGV. The CDR3 is 11 amino acids. The CDR3 sequence is CAIEGNTEAFF. In DNA, the CDR3 is TGTGCCATAGAGGGGAACACTGAAGCTTTCTTT.

The genes are TRBV7-2 and TRBJ2-3, with TRBD2 matching over 9 bases. The germline V gene encodes CDR1 SGHTA and CDR2 FQGNSA. The CDR3 sequence is 17 residues long. V lost 5 bases, J lost 4 bases, and 13 bases stayed unmatched. The CDR3 coding sequence is TGTGCCAGCAGCCCCGGGTCGGGGCGGGGGGGCGCAGATACGCAGTATTTT. Residues: CASSPGSGRGGADTQYF.

The chain links TRBV5-8 to TRBJ2-5, with 8 bases lining up with TRBD1. The CDR3 totals 13 residues. V lost 4 bases, J lost 5 bases, and 4 bases stayed unmatched. From germline, CDR1 is SGHTS and CDR2 YDEGEE. CDR3 region: CASSRDRGETQYF. The CDR3 DNA reads as TGTGCCAGCAGCCGTGACAGGGGTGAGACCCAGTACTTC.

This clone appeared a few times. The genes are TRBV5-1 and TRBJ1-2; D unresolved. CDR1 is SGHRS and CDR2 is YFSETQ in the germline V gene. V gave up 0 bases and J gave up 0 bases, with 9 bases separating them. The CDR3 contains 15 residues. The CDR3 bases are TGCGCCAGCAGCTTGGCAGGACCCGCTAACTATGGCTACACCTTC. The encoded protein is CASSLAGPANYGYTF.

CDR3 nucleotide sequence: TGTGCCAGCAGCTCTAAGGAGGTTCAATTATATGGCTACACCTTC. Its protein product is CASSSKEVQLYGYTF. This chain uses TRBV13 with TRBJ1-2; D gene ambiguous. V lost 4 bases and J lost 5, with 17 bases in between. This CDR3 region has 15 residues. Per the germline V gene, CDR1 is PRHDT and CDR2 is FYEKMQ (reference sequence). Based on the CDR3 plus reference TRBV13 and TRBJ1-2, the full variable domain is AAGVIQSPRHLIKEKRETATLKCYPIPRHDTVYWYQQGPGQDPQFLISFYEKMQSDKGSIPDRFSAQQFSDYHSELNMSSLELGDSALYFCASSSKEVQLYGYTFGSGTRLTVV.

The chain combines TRBV11-3 with TRBJ2-5, with TRBD2 matching over 9 bases. Germline values: CDR1 SGHNT, CDR2 YENEEA. There are 16 residues in the CDR3. V was clipped by 5 bases and J by 4 bases; unmatched bases: 11. The CDR3 reads CASSPRGGGAGETQYF. The CDR3 DNA sequence: TGTGCCAGCAGCCCCCGGGGCGGGGGGGCCGGAGAGACCCAGTACTTC.

The rearrangement links TRBV5-4 to TRBJ1-1; D remains ambiguous. V lost 3 bases and J lost 4, with 22 bases in between. In germline, CDR1 is SGHNT, CDR2 YYREEE (reference sequence). This CDR3 has 17 amino acids. The DNA for the CDR3 is TGTGCCAGCAGCTCCCCGGACCCAAGGGAGGGAGGCACTGAAGCTTTCTTT. Its protein is CASSSPDPREGGTEAFF.

V gene TRBV7-9 combines with J gene TRBJ1-3; D may be TRBD1 (6 bases). CDR1 and CDR2 (germline): SEHNR, FQNEAQ (reference sequence). Between the trimmed V and J ends, which lost 3 bases and 4 bases, there was a span of 10 bases. The CDR3 runs 14 residues. Here the CDR3 DNA reads TGTGCCAGCAGCTTTGGGGGGCGGGGAAACACCATATATTTT. It translates to CASSFGGRGNTIYF.

The V call is TRBV28, the J call TRBJ2-7; TRBD1 agrees at 7 bases. Unmatched junction bases numbered 10, after V lost 4 bases and J lost 4 bases. CDR3 length: 15 amino acids. CDR1 MDHEN and CDR2 SYDVKM come from the germline V gene. CDR3 DNA: TGTGCCAGCAGTTCACCCAGGACAGGACAGTACGAGCAGTACTTC. It yields the protein CASSSPRTGQYEQYF.

The rearrangement links TRBV6-1 to TRBJ1-4, with D uncertain. The CDR3 loop spans 14 amino acids. V shed 1 base and J shed 4 bases, with 7 bases lying between them. In germline, CDR1 is MNHNS, CDR2 SASEGT. The CDR3 sequence is CASSEGTGNEKLFF. The CDR3 nucleotides are TGTGCCAGCAGTGAAGGGACGGGTAATGAAAAACTGTTTTTT.

The V call is TRBV4-3, the J call TRBJ1-1; TRBD1 is a possible D gene (5 bases). Per germline, CDR1 LGHNA and CDR2 YSLEER. The CDR3 is 13 residues long. Trimming shortened V by 1 base and J by 5 bases, and 8 bases separated the two germline ends. The CDR3 DNA reads TGCGCCAGCAGCCAAGCCGGACATACTGAAGCTTTCTTT. It translates to CASSQAGHTEAFF.

The chain links TRBV6-1 to TRBJ2-1; 8 bases are a match to TRBD2. The CDR3 is 15 residues long. CDR1 MNHNS and CDR2 SASEGT come from the germline V gene. The ends lost 1 base at V and 9 bases at J; junction bases unmatched: 8. In nucleotides, the CDR3 is TGTGCCAGCAGTGAAGAATTGCGGGGGGCCGGTGAGCAGTTCTTC. Its translation is CASSEELRGAGEQFF.

The J gene is TRBJ1-1, the V gene TRBV7-2; 7 bases are a match to TRBD1. Germline V gives CDR1 SGHTA, CDR2 FQGNSA. The V gene end was trimmed by 2 bases and the J gene end by 7 bases; junction bases not matched to a gene: 10. This CDR3 has 15 amino acids. CDR3: CASSLFLGGQREAFF. CDR3 coding DNA: TGTGCCAGCAGCTTATTCTTAGGGGGACAGCGTGAAGCTTTCTTT.

V and J are TRBV5-1 and TRBJ2-1; D unresolved. This CDR3 comprises 14 residues. From germline, CDR1 is SGHRS and CDR2 YFSETQ. Trimming removed 5 bases at V and 8 bases at J, with 17 bases between. The CDR3 coding sequence is TGCGCCAGCAGAGTCCAGGCCCGCCGCGATGAGCAGTTCTTC. It codes for CASRVQARRDEQFF.

V gene TRBV5-1 combines with J gene TRBJ1-5, with D tentatively TRBD1 (5 bases). Trimming pared 0 bases from V and 8 bases from J, leaving 15 bases between. Germline CDR1 is SGHRS and CDR2 is YFSETQ. This CDR3 comprises 15 residues. The CDR3 DNA reads TGCGCCAGCAGCTTGGGTGGGACCCTGGGTGAGCCCCAGCATTTT. Protein sequence: CASSLGGTLGEPQHF.

The chain links TRBV6-5 to TRBJ1-1; no firm D call. V dropped 6 bases and J dropped 2 bases, with 10 bases sitting between them. The CDR3 extends over 13 amino acids. CDR1 and CDR2 from the germline V gene are MNHEY and SVGAGI. The DNA for the CDR3 is TGTGCCAGCAGGACGGCGGGAAACACTGAAGCTTTCTTT. It specifies CASRTAGNTEAFF.

The chain uses TRBV4-2 and TRBJ2-6; 8 nucleotides line up with TRBD2. Germline V lookup: CDR1 LGHNA, CDR2 YNFKEQ. The CDR3 totals 16 residues. V lost 0 bases, J lost 4 bases, and 2 bases stayed unmatched. In DNA form, the CDR3 reads TGTGCCAGCAGCCAAGAGGCTAGCGGGGGGGCCAACGTCCTGACTTTC. It is translated as CASSQEASGGANVLTF.

This clone has only one observation. The chain has TRBV19 and TRBJ2-5; a possible D gene is TRBD1 (5 bases). The J call could be wrong; TRBJ2-7 is a better fit for the DNA end. CDR3 length: 13 amino acids. Germline V CDR1 and CDR2: LNHDA, SQIVND (reference sequence). This CDR3 is CASSIAGPGEQYF. CDR3 in DNA: TGTGCCAGTAGTATAGCAGGGCCCGGCGAGCAGTACTTC.

This clone was detected a few times. This chain connects TRBV11-1 to TRBJ2-1, with D perhaps matching TRBD1 (5 bases). Germline CDR1 and CDR2: SGHAT and FQDESV (reference sequence). V shed 5 bases and J shed 9 bases, with 14 bases lying between them. This CDR3 is 13 amino acids long. The CDR3 DNA sequence: TGTGCCAGCAGCCGTTCTAGGGGTCCTGAGCAGTTCTTC. Its translation is CASSRSRGPEQFF.

The chain employs TRBV9 and TRBJ1-6; D unresolved. Trimming cost V 0 bases and J 9 bases, with 10 bases left between them. This CDR3 is built from 14 residues. Germline V lookup: CDR1 SGDLS, CDR2 YYNGEE. The CDR3 sequence: CASSVGGTSSPLHF. In DNA, the CDR3 is TGTGCCAGCAGCGTAGGGGGTACCAGTTCACCCCTCCACTTT. The entire variable domain, with the rest obtained from reference TRBV9 and TRBJ1-6, is as follows: DSGVTQTPKHLITATGQRVTLRCSPRSGDLSVYWYQQSLDQGLQFLIQYYNGEERAKGNILERFSAQQFPDLHSELNLSSLELGDSALYFCASSVGGTSSPLHFGNGTRLTVT.

The chain has TRBV4-1 and TRBJ2-1; perhaps D is TRBD1 or TRBD2 (5 bases each). The germline V and J ends were trimmed by 3 bases and 4 bases, with 10 bases remaining between them. Per germline, CDR1 MGHRA and CDR2 YSYEKL. The CDR3 has 14 amino acids. The CDR3 loop is CASSQGDGYNEQFF. CDR3 coding DNA: TGCGCCAGCAGCCAGGGGGACGGTTACAATGAGCAGTTCTTC.

V and J are TRBV10-1 and TRBJ1-1; perhaps TRBD1 as D (6 bases). Germline-derived CDR1 and CDR2 are WNHNN and SYGVQD (reference sequence). This CDR3 has 15 amino acids. With 7 bases removed from V and 6 bases from J, the gap between germline ends came to 21 bases. This CDR3 is CASITVGARGPEAFF. The DNA of the CDR3 is TGCGCCAGCATTACCGTGGGGGCGCGGGGCCCTGAAGCTTTCTTT.